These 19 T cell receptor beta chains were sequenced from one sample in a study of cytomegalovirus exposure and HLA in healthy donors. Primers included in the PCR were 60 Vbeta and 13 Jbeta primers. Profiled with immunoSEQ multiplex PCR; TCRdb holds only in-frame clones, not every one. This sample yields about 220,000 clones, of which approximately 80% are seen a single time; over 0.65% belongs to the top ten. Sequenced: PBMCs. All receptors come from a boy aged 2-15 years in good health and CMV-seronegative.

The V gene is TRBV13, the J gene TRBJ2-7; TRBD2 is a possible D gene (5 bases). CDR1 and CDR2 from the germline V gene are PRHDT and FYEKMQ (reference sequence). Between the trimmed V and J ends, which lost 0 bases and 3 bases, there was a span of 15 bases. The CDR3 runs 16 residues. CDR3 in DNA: TGTGCCAGCAGCTTAGGGTTCTCTGGACTGAACTACGAGCAGTACTTC. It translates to CASSLGFSGLNYEQYF.

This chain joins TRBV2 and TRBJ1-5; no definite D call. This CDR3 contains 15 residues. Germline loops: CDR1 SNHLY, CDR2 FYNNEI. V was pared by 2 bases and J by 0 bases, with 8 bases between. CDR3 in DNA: TGTGCCAGCAGTGAAAGAACTAATAGCAATCAGCCCCAGCATTTT. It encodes CASSERTNSNQPQHF.

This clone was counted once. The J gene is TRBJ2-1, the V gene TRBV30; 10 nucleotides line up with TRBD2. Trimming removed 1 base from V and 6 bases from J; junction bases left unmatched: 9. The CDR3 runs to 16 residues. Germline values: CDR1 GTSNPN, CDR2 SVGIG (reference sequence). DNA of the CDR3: TGTGCCTGGAGTGACCCGACTAGCGGGTTTGGCAATGAGCAGTTCTTC. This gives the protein CAWSDPTSGFGNEQFF.

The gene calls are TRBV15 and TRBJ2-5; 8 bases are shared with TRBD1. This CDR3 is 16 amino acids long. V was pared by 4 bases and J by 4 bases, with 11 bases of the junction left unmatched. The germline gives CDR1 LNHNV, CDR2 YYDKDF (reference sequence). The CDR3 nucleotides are TGTGCCACCAGCACTAGGGGACAGGCTTTTCGAGAGACCCAGTACTTC. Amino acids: CATSTRGQAFRETQYF.

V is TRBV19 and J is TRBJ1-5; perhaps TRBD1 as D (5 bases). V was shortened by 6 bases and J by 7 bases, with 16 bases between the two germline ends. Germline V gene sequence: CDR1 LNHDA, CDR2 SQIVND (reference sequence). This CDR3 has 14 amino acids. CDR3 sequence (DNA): TGTGCCAGTAGGGGGCCAAACCCGAGGCAGCCCCAGCATTTT. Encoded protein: CASRGPNPRQPQHF.

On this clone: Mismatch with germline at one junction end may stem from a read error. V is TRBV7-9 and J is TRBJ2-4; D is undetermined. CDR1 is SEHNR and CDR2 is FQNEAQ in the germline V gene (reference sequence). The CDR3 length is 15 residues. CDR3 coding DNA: TGTGCCAGCAGCTTAGCGCCCATAGTCCAGCCAGGTCCCATCTTC. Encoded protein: CASSLAPIVQPGPIF.

The CDR3 sequence is CASSLAGRGADTQYF. The CDR3 bases are TGCGCCAGCAGCTTGGCCGGCAGGGGAGCAGATACGCAGTATTTT. The chain links TRBV5-1 to TRBJ2-3; TRBD1 is a possible D gene (6 bases). Trimming took 0 bases from V and 4 from J, leaving 12 bases between them. Germline assignment: CDR1 SGHRS and CDR2 YFSETQ. The length of the CDR3 is 15 residues.

DNA for the CDR3: TGTGCCAGTAGTATGGGACAGGGGCTGGTCGAGCAGTACTTC. Amino acid sequence: CASSMGQGLVEQYF. The V and J genes are TRBV19 and TRBJ2-7, with 10 bases lining up with TRBD1. The V and J ends lost 3 bases and 6 bases, in that order; junction bases with no gene match: 5. Germline V gene sequence: CDR1 LNHDA, CDR2 SQIVND (reference sequence). This CDR3 is 14 amino acids long.

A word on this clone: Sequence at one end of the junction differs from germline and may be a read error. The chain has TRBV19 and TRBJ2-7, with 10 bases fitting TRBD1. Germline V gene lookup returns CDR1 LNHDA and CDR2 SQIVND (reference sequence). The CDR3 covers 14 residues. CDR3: CASSTTGGSNEQYF. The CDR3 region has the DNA TGTGCCAGTAGTACGACAGGGGGCTCCAACGAGCAGTACTTC. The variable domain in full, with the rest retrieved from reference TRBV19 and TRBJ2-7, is DGGITQSPKYLFRKEGQNVTLSCEQNLNHDAMYWYRQDPGQGLRLIYYSQIVNDFQKGDIAEGYSVSREKKESFPLTVTSAQKNPTAFYLCASSTTGGSNEQYFGPGTRLTVT.

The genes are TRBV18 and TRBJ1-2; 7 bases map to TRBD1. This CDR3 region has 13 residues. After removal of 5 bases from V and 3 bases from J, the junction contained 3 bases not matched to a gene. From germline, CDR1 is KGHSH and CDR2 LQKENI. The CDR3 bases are TGTGCCAGCTCAGACAGGGACGACTATGGCTACACCTTC. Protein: CASSDRDDYGYTF.

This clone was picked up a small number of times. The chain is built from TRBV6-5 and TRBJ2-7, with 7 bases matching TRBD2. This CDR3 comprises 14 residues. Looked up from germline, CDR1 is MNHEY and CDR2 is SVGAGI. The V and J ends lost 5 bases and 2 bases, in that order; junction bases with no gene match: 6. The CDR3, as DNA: TGTGCCAGCAGTCCTCGGGACTACCCCTACGAGCAGTACTTC. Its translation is CASSPRDYPYEQYF.

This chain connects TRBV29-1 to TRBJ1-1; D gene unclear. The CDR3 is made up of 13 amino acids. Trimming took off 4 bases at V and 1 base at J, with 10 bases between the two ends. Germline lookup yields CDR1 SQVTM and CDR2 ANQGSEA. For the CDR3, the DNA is TGCAGCGTTGTAATCGAGCCGAACACTGAAGCTTTCTTT. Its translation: CSVVIEPNTEAFF. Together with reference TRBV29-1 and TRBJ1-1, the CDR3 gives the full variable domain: SAVISQKPSRDICQRGTSLTIQCQVDSQVTMMFWYRQQPGQSLTLIATANQGSEATYESGFVIDKFPISRPNLTFSTLTVSNMSPEDSSIYLCSVVIEPNTEAFFGQGTRLTVV.

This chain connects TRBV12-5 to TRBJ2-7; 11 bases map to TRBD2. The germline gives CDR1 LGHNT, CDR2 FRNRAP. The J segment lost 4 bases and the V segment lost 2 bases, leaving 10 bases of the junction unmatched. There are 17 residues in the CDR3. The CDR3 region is CASGLSTLGLADYEQYF. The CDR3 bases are TGTGCTAGTGGTTTGTCAACCCTGGGACTAGCGGATTACGAGCAGTACTTC.

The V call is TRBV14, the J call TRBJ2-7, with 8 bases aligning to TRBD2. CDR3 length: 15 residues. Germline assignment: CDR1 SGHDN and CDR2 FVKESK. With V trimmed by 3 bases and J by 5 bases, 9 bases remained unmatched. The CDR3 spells CASSQTGGVWDEQYF. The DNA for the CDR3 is TGTGCCAGCAGCCAGACGGGAGGGGTTTGGGACGAGCAGTACTTC.

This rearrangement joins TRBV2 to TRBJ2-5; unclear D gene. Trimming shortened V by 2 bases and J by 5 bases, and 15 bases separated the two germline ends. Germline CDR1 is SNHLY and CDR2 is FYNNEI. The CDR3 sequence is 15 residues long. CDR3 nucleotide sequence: TGTGCCAGCAGTGAACGTTGGAGCACCTTGGAGACCCAGTACTTC. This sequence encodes CASSERWSTLETQYF. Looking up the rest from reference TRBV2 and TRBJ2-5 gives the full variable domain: EPEVTQTPSHQVTQMGQEVILRCVPISNHLYFYWYRQILGQKVEFLVSFYNNEISEKSEIFDDQFSVERPDGSNFTLKIRSTKLEDSAMYFCASSERWSTLETQYFGPGTRLLVL.

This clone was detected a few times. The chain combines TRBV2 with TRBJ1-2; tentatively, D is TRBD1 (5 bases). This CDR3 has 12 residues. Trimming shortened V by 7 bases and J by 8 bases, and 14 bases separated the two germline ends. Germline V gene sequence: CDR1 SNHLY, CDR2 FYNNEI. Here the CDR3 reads CASIRAAEGYTF. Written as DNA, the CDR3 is TGTGCCAGCATCAGGGCGGCGGAGGGCTACACCTTC. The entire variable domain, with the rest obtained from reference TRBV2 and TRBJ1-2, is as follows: EPEVTQTPSHQVTQMGQEVILRCVPISNHLYFYWYRQILGQKVEFLVSFYNNEISEKSEIFDDQFSVERPDGSNFTLKIRSTKLEDSAMYFCASIRAAEGYTFGSGTRLTVV.

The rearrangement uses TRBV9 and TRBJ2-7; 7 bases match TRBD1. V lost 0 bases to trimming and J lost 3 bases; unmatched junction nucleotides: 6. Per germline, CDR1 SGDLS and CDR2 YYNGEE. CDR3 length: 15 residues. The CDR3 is CASSVDTGAYYEQYF. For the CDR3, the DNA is TGTGCCAGCAGCGTAGACACAGGGGCATACTACGAGCAGTACTTC.

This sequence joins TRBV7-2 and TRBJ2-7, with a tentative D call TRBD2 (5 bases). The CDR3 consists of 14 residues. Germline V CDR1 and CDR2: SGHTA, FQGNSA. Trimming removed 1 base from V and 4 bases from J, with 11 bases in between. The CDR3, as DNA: TGTGCCAGCAGCTTAGGGCCAGGACTGTACGAGCAGTACTTC. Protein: CASSLGPGLYEQYF. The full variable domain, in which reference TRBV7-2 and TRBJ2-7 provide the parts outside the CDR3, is GAGVSQSPSNKVTEKGKDVELRCDPISGHTALYWYRQSLGQGLEFLIYFQGNSAPDKSGLPSDRFSAERTGGSVSTLTIQRTQQEDSAVYLCASSLGPGLYEQYFGPGTRLTVT.

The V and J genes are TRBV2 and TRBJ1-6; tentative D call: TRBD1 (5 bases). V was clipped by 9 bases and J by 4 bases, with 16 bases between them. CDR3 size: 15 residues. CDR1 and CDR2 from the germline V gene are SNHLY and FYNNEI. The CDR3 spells CASGPGTFYNSPLHF. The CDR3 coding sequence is TGTGCCAGTGGGCCAGGGACTTTTTATAATTCACCCCTCCACTTT.